Reported below is one TCR beta chain. Its antigen remains unknown. CDR3 length equals 15 residues. CDR1 is SGHTA and CDR2 is FQGNSA in the germline V gene. V lost 2 bases, J lost 4 bases, and 12 bases lay in between. Profiled with immunoSEQ multiplex PCR; TCRdb holds only in-frame clones, not every one. The table lists around 75,000 clones, roughly 90% of them singletons. The data were obtained in a study of OX40 agonist ivuxolimab in advanced cancers. Background on the study: Patients were given ivuxolimab, an antibody that agonizes OX40 (CD134). Study-wide points: Compared with CD4+, CD8+ T cells on average had more expanded clones.

The clonotype comes from an adult with an advanced solid tumor such as melanoma, head and neck, liver or kidney cancer. The gene calls are TRBV7-2 and TRBJ2-1, with D possibly being TRBD2 (6 bases). Sequencing was performed on CD4+ or CD8+ T cells sorted from blood, taken in a trial of the OX40 agonist ivuxolimab. CDR3 loop: CASSLMVGTYNEQFF. CDR3 sequence (DNA): TGTGCCAGCAGCTTAATGGTAGGGACTTACAATGAGCAGTTCTTC.